Given below is one T cell receptor beta chain in context. In the original analysis: Researchers report that nucleated cell counts were estimated from reference gene primer amplification. The data were produced by immunoSEQ multiplex PCR, yet TCRdb's version contains in-frame clones alone and is incomplete. V and J calls and clone size follow that table, whereas D and trimming were derived from the DNA. The data show some 90,000 clones, roughly 80% seen once. This CDR3 has 16 amino acids. Germline assignment: CDR1 SGHTA and CDR2 FQGNSA. V trimming: 5 bases; J trimming: 0 bases; junction bases outside the gene matches: 4. This record belongs to a study of blood T cell repertoires in COVID-19. Overall study context: Sites across the United States, Italy and Spain contributed samples from acute and convalescent COVID-19.

Sequencing was performed on peripheral blood. This chain links TRBV7-2 with TRBJ2-7, with TRBD2 matching over 13 bases. This clonotype was obtained from a human donor in a cohort sampled during active COVID-19. DNA for the CDR3: TGTGCCAGCAGCCGTGGGACTAGCGGGATCTCCTACGAGCAGTACTTC. Protein: CASSRGTSGISYEQYF.